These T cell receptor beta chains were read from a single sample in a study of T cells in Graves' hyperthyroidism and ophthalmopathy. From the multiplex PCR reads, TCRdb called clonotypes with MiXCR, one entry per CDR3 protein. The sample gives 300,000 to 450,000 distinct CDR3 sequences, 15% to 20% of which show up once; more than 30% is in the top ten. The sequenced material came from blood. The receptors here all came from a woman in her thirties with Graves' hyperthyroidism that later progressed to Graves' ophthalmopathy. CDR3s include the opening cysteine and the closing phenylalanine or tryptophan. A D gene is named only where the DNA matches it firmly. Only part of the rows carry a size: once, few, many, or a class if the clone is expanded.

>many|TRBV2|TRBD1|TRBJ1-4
TGTGCCAGCAGTGTTCGGACAGGGAGAAATGAAAAACTGTTTTTT
CASSVRTGRNEKLFF
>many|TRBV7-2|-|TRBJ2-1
TGTGCCAGCAGCTTCACTAGTTATGAGCAGTTCTTC
CASSFTSYEQFF
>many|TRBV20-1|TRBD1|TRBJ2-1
TGCAGTGCCCGGGACAGGTTTTTTTCTTTTCTACAGTTCTTC
CSARDRFFSFLQFF
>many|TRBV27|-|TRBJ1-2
TGTGCCAGCAGTTTAATGGGGCATGGCTACACCTTC
CASSLMGHGYTF
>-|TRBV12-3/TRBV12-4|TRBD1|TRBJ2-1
TGTGCCACGTCCCGGGACAGGGTGAATGAGCAGTTCTTC
CATSRDRVNEQFF
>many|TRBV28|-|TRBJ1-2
TGTGCCAGCAGTGCCCGGGGGGATCCTGGCGACTATGGCTACACCTTC
CASSARGDPGDYGYTF
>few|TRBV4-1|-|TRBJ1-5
TGCGCCAGCAGCCGTGGTGGTGGAAATCAGCCCCAGCATTTT
CASSRGGGNQPQHF
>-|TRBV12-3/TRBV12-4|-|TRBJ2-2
TGTGCCAGCAACTCTCTTGGGAGCTCGACCTTCACCGGGGAGCTGTTTTTT
CASNSLGSSTFTGELFF
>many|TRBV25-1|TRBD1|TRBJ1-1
TGTGCCAGCAGTGATTTTGAATTGCAGCCCCGGGACAGACTTTGGAACACTGAAGCTTTCTTT
CASSDFELQPRDRLWNTEAFF
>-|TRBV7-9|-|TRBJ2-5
TGTGCCAGCAGCTTTCCGCCTTACCAAGAGACCCAGTACTTC
CASSFPPYQETQYF
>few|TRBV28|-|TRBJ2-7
TGTGCCAGCAGTTTATGGCAGGACGTCCCCGAGCAGTACTTC
CASSLWQDVPEQYF
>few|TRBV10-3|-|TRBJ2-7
TGTGCCATCAGCCAAACTAGGAAAGAGCAGTACTTC
CAISQTRKEQYF
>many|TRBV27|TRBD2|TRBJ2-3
TGTGCCAGCAGTTCTCCCGGGGGGAGAACAGATACGCAGTATTTT
CASSSPGGRTDTQYF
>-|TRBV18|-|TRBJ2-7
TGTGCCAGCTCACCAGGAATACCGGGCCCCCCGCCCGAGCAGTACTTC
CASSPGIPGPPPEQYF
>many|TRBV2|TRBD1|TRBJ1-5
TGTGCCAGCAGCGGACAGGTTAATCAGCCCCAGCATTTT
CASSGQVNQPQHF
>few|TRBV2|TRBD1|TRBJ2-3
TGTGCCAGCATAGGGGGCATCACAAATACGCAGTATTTT
CASIGGITNTQYF
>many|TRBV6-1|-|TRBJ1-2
TGTGCCAGCAAAAAAGACAGTAACTATGGCTACACCTTC
CASKKDSNYGYTF
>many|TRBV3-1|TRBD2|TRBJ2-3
TGTGCCAGCAGCCAAGAATGGCTAGCGGACCCAGATACGCAGTATTTT
CASSQEWLADPDTQYF
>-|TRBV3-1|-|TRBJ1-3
TGTGCCAGCAGCCAAGATCCCGCACAGCTCTCTGGAAACACCATATATTTT
CASSQDPAQLSGNTIYF
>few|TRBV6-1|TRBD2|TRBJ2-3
TGTGCCAGCACCCGGACTAGCGGGGGGGTAAAGGGCACAGATACGCAGTATTTT
CASTRTSGGVKGTDTQYF
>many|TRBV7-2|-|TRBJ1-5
TGTGCCAGCAGCGTAGACAGTGCCCGCAATCAGCCCCAGCATTTT
CASSVDSARNQPQHF
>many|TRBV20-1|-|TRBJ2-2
TGCAGTGCTAGAGTCCTACAACCGGGACTTAACACCGGGGAGCTGTTTTTT
CSARVLQPGLNTGELFF
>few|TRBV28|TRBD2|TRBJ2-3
TGTGCCAGCAGTTTGTCGAGCGGGAGTCGAGATACGCAGTATTTT
CASSLSSGSRDTQYF
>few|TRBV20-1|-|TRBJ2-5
TGCAGTGCTAGTTCTGGGTGGGGGGGCTCGGCCCAGTACTTC
CSASSGWGGSAQYF
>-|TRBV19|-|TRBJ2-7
TGTGCCAGTAGTATCTCGGGGGGCCCCTACGAGCAGTACTTC
CASSISGGPYEQYF
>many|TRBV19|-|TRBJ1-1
TGTGCCAGTAGTATAGACAGCAACACTGAAGCTTTCTTT
CASSIDSNTEAFF
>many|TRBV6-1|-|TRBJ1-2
TGTGCCAGCAGTGACGGGCAGGCGAACTATGGCTACACCTTC
CASSDGQANYGYTF
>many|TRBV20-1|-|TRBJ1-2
TGCAGTGCTCGTAGGGACATAATCTATGGCTACACCTTC
CSARRDIIYGYTF
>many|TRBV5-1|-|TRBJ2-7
TGCGCCAGCAGCACGAGTACCTACGAGCAGTACTTC
CASSTSTYEQYF
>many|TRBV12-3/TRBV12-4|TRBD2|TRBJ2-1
TGTGCCAGCAGTTTTACCGGGACTAGCAGCAATGAGCAGTTCTTC
CASSFTGTSSNEQFF
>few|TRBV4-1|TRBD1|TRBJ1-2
TGCGCCAGCAGCCAAGTAGGACAGGGAGGCTATGGCTACACCTTC
CASSQVGQGGYGYTF
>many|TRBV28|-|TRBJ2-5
TGTGCCAGCAGCACCACCCCGACCTACCCGCGAGAGACCCAGTACTTC
CASSTTPTYPRETQYF
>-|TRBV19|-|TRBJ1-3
TGTGCCAGTAGTATTTTGGTTTCTGGAAACACCATATATTTT
CASSILVSGNTIYF
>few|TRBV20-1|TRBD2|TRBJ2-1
TGCAGTGCCCCTCTAGCGGAACATTACAATGAGCAGTTCTTC
CSAPLAEHYNEQFF
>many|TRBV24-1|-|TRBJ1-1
TGTGCCACCAGATACCAGGAGAACACTGAAGCTTTCTTT
CATRYQENTEAFF
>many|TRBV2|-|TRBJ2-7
TGTGCCAGCAGTGGTCAGGGGGGGTACGAGCAGTACTTC
CASSGQGGYEQYF
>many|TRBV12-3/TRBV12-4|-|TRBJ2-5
TGTGCCAGCAGTTTGGGAGCGGGCGAGGAGACCCAGTACTTC
CASSLGAGEETQYF
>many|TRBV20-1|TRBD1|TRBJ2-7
TGCAGTGCTTCCCAGGGGGTCAACGAGCAGTACTTC
CSASQGVNEQYF
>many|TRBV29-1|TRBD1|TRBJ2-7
TGCAGCGTTGTAGTGACAGGGGGGTACGAGCAGTACTTC
CSVVVTGGYEQYF
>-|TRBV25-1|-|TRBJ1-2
TGTGCCAGCAGTCGGTTCCGAAGCTATGGCTACACCTTC
CASSRFRSYGYTF
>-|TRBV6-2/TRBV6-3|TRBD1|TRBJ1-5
TGTGCCAGCAGTAAGGGACAGGGGGTCATTAACAGCAATCAGCCCCAGCATTTT
CASSKGQGVINSNQPQHF
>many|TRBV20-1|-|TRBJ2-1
TGCAGTGCTAGAGACCTTCTCTACAATGAGCAGTTCTTC
CSARDLLYNEQFF
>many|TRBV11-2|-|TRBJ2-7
TGTGCCAGCAGCAAACGACAGGCCCAATACGAGCAGTACTTC
CASSKRQAQYEQYF
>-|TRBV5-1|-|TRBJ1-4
TGCACCAGCAGCCCGTCGGACGGACTAAATGAAAAACTGTTTTTT
CTSSPSDGLNEKLFF
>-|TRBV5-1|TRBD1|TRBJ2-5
TGCGCCAGCAGCTTGGCGAGACAGGGCGGGCAAGAGACCCAGTACTTC
CASSLARQGGQETQYF
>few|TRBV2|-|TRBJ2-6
TGTGCCAGCAGTGAAGGCACATTTGGGGCCAACGTCCTGACTTTC
CASSEGTFGANVLTF
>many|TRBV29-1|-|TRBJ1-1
TGCAGCGTTAATCCAGGGGAGGGGCTGAACACTGAAGCTTTCTTT
CSVNPGEGLNTEAFF
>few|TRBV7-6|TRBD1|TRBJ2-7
TGTGCCAGCAGCCTAGGGGACAGGGCCACCTACGAGCAGTACTTC
CASSLGDRATYEQYF
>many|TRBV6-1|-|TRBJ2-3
TGTGCCAGCTGCGGCAGGGGTTACACAGATACGCAGTATTTT
CASCGRGYTDTQYF
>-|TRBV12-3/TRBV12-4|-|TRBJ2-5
TGTGCCAGCACCCGGACGGTCAGTCGAGAGACCCAGTACTTC
CASTRTVSRETQYF
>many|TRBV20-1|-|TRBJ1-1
TGCAGTGCAACGACAGCGAACACTGAAGCTTTCTTT
CSATTANTEAFF
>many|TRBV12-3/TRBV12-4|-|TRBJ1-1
TGTGCCAGCAGTGTTTGGGGAGGGGGTGAAGCTTTCTTT
CASSVWGGGEAFF
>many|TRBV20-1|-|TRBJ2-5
TGCAGTGCTAAACTTCAAGAGACCCAGTACTTC
CSAKLQETQYF
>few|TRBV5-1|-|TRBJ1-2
TGCGCCAGCAGCTTGGATCCGGGGGCGGGTGGCTACACCTTC
CASSLDPGAGGYTF
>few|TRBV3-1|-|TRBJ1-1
TGTGCCAGCAGCCACCTCACTGACCCTGCTGAAGCTTTCTTT
CASSHLTDPAEAFF
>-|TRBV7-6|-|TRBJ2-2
TGTGCCAGCAGCCCCCGTGTTGAGGGAACCGGGGAGCTGTTTTTT
CASSPRVEGTGELFF
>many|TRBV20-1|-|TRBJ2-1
TGCAGTGCTAGAGGGGGTCGACTAGTCAATGCTTATGAGCAGTTCTTC
CSARGGRLVNAYEQFF